One sample yielded the 30 T cell receptor beta chains listed below, sequenced in a study of T cells in Graves' hyperthyroidism and ophthalmopathy. It was RNA transcripts that yielded the amplified TCR beta CDR3 regions. The study used the HTBI primer set for a first-round RT-PCR of the TCR CDR3. TCRdb re-derived calls from the multiplex PCR reads in MiXCR, one entry per CDR3 protein. The sample yields 700,000 to 850,000 distinct CDR3 sequences, approximately 40% seen once. Sequenced input: blood. Receptors originate from a woman in her 40s with Graves' hyperthyroidism.

A few counts support this clonotype. This chain uses TRBV15 with TRBJ2-7; no definite D call. V lost 1 base to trimming and J lost 3 bases, with 7 bases between them. Looked up from germline, CDR1 is LNHNV and CDR2 is YYDKDF (reference sequence). The CDR3 runs 13 residues. CDR3 protein: CATSRVSVYEQYF. CDR3 bases: TGTGCCACCAGCAGAGTGAGTGTCTACGAGCAGTACTTC.

This clonotype showed up just once. The rearrangement joins TRBV10-3 to TRBJ2-5; D possibly corresponds to TRBD2 (6 bases). CDR1 ENHRY and CDR2 SYGVKD come from the germline V gene. Trimming left V 0 bases short and J 6 bases short, with 8 bases between. CDR3 length equals 13 residues. The CDR3 here is CAISESRGQTQYF. CDR3 bases: TGTGCCATCAGTGAGTCGCGGGGACAGACCCAGTACTTC.

The V and J genes are TRBV13 and TRBJ2-2, with D possibly TRBD2 on 6 matching bases. Between the trimmed V and J ends, which lost 2 bases and 0 bases, there was a span of 10 bases. Germline-derived CDR1 and CDR2 are PRHDT and FYEKMQ (reference sequence). CDR3 size: 16 residues. The CDR3, as DNA: TGTGCCAGCAGCTTATACGGGGGATCGAACACCGGGGAGCTGTTTTTT. Protein sequence: CASSLYGGSNTGELFF.

This clonotype was seen ten or more times. This chain joins TRBV7-2 and TRBJ1-2; 10 nucleotides align to TRBD1. The CDR3 has 14 amino acids. The V and J ends lost 4 bases and 7 bases, in that order; junction bases with no gene match: 6. Germline CDR1 is SGHTA and CDR2 is FQGNSA. The CDR3 protein is CASSYGTGDRGYTF. DNA for the CDR3: TGTGCCAGCAGCTATGGGACAGGGGATCGTGGCTACACCTTC.

As concerns this clonotype: An end of the junction differs from the germline gene, which may be a read error. The chain couples TRBV11-2 to TRBJ2-5, with D possibly matching TRBD1 (6 bases). Germline CDR1 SGHAT, CDR2 FQNNGV. This CDR3 has 15 residues. In DNA, the CDR3 is TGTGCCAGCAGTCCAACAGGGTTCCAAGCCCGAGACCCGTGCTTC. Encoded protein: CASSPTGFQARDPCF.

This clonotype has at least ten counts. The chain uses TRBV7-9 and TRBJ1-6; no clear D. From germline, CDR1 is SEHNR and CDR2 FQNEAQ (reference sequence). V gave up 4 bases and J gave up 5 bases, with 12 bases separating them. The CDR3 length is 15 residues. DNA of the CDR3: TGTGCCAGCAGCTATACCCGGGTCCATAATTCACCCCTCCACTTT. It yields the protein CASSYTRVHNSPLHF.

The sample holds many counts of this clonotype. The chain joins TRBV30 to TRBJ1-1; the D is unclear. CDR1 and CDR2 (germline): GTSNPN, SVGIG (reference sequence). The CDR3 has 13 amino acids. V was shortened by 0 bases and J by 4 bases, with 9 bases between the two germline ends. CDR3 DNA sequence: TGTGCCTGGAGTGTACAACCGAGCACTGAAGCTTTCTTT. Translation: CAWSVQPSTEAFF.

The sample holds many counts of this clonotype. V usage is TRBV12-3 or TRBV12-4 and J usage is TRBJ1-2, with 9 bases identical to TRBD1. The ends lost 4 bases at V and 5 bases at J; junction bases unmatched: 5. This CDR3 comprises 14 residues. CDR3 loop: CASSWGQGVYGYTF. For the CDR3, the DNA is TGTGCCAGCAGTTGGGGACAGGGCGTTTATGGCTACACCTTC.

This clonotype has a count of ten or more. This chain uses TRBV6-2 or TRBV6-3 with TRBJ2-5, with unresolved D. Trimming took off 7 bases at V and 4 bases at J, with 4 bases between the two ends. The length of the CDR3 is 10 residues. In germline, CDR1 is MNHEY, CDR2 SVGEGT. The CDR3 DNA reads as TGTGCCAGCAAAAGAGAGACCCAGTACTTC. This translates into CASKRETQYF.

About this clonotype itself: This could be a read error, since a much larger clone is one nucleotide away. The chain uses TRBV6-2 or TRBV6-3 and TRBJ1-2; 10 nucleotides agree with TRBD1. The ends lost 6 bases at V and 8 bases at J; junction bases unmatched: 6. From germline, CDR1 is MNHEY and CDR2 SVGEGT. The CDR3 has 13 residues. CDR3 residues: CASRFGTGDGYTF. The CDR3 DNA reads as TGTGCCAGCAGGTTTGGGACAGGGGACGGCTACACCTTC.

Comment on this clonotype: The junction shows a germline mismatch at one end, possibly a read error. This chain connects TRBV6-5 to TRBJ2-7, with TRBD2 matching 8 bases. The CDR3 sequence is 16 residues long. Looked up from germline, CDR1 is MNHEY and CDR2 is SVGAGI. The CDR3 region has the DNA TGTGCCAGCAGTACCAATAGCGGGAAGACCGTATACGAGCACTACTTC. It specifies CASSTNSGKTVYEHYF.

At least ten counts were recorded for this clonotype. The chain has TRBV7-9 and TRBJ1-1; D remains ambiguous. V was clipped by 5 bases and J by 0 bases, with 10 bases between them. CDR3 length equals 14 residues. Germline CDR1 and CDR2: SEHNR and FQNEAQ (reference sequence). The CDR3 region has the DNA TGTGCCAGCAGCAAGGGATTCATGAACACTGAAGCTTTCTTT. It encodes CASSKGFMNTEAFF.

The gene calls are TRBV2 and TRBJ2-1; TRBD1 agrees at 7 bases. This CDR3 has 13 amino acids. The V segment lost 7 bases and the J segment 4 bases; nucleotides outside the gene matches: 4. Germline V gene sequence: CDR1 SNHLY, CDR2 FYNNEI. The CDR3 region has the DNA TGTGCCAGCAAGACAGGGTTGTACAATGAGCAGTTCTTC. Translating gives CASKTGLYNEQFF.

With respect to this clonotype: A read error is possible here, since a much larger clone lies one base away. This is likely a read error, given that the CDR3 carries no conserved phenylalanine or tryptophan at its end. The chain uses TRBV6-1 and TRBJ1-2, with D hard to call. V was trimmed by 7 bases and J by 7 bases, leaving 13 bases between them. The germline CDR1 and CDR2 sequences are MNHNS and SASEGT. This CDR3 has 12 amino acids. The chain's CDR3 is CASTKPPGGYTL. The CDR3 DNA is TGTGCCAGCACTAAGCCTCCTGGTGGCTACACCCTC.

As regards this clonotype: One end of the junction fails to match germline, which may point to a read error. V usage is TRBV18 and J usage is TRBJ1-1; weak D call: TRBD1 (5 bases). Germline loops: CDR1 KGHSH, CDR2 LQKENI. CDR3 length: 14 residues. Here the CDR3 DNA reads TGTGCCAGCCCACCCCCGACAGTGAACACTGGAGCTTTCTTT. Amino acid sequence: CASPPPTVNTGAFF.

A word on this clonotype: A read error may produce the germline difference seen at one junction end. V gene TRBV10-2 combines with J gene TRBJ1-4, with 9 bases fitting TRBD1. CDR1 WSHSY and CDR2 SAAADI come from the germline V gene. CDR3 length: 14 residues. The CDR3 region has the DNA TGTGCCAGCGGCCGGGACAGGGCTAATGAAAAACTGTTTTTT. Translating it yields CASGRDRANEKLFF.

This clonotype was recorded a few times. The V call is TRBV19, the J call TRBJ1-1; D is unresolved. The CDR3 length is 14 residues. Germline CDR1 is LNHDA and CDR2 is SQIVND (reference sequence). V was shortened by 4 bases and J by 1 base, with 10 bases between the two germline ends. The CDR3 nucleotides read TGTGCCAGTAGTACGTCCACACCGAACACTGAAGCTTTCTTT. It yields the protein CASSTSTPNTEAFF.

The rearrangement joins TRBV7-9 to TRBJ2-7, with 11 bases lining up with TRBD2. The germline V gene encodes CDR1 SEHNR and CDR2 FQNEAQ (reference sequence). V gave up 7 bases and J gave up 2 bases; unmatched junction bases: 4. The CDR3 covers 14 residues. This chain's CDR3 is CASKIAGGPYEQYF. The CDR3 DNA follows: TGTGCCAGCAAGATAGCGGGGGGGCCCTACGAGCAGTACTTC.

The chain employs TRBV28 and TRBJ1-2; D is perhaps TRBD1 (6 bases). Germline values: CDR1 MDHEN, CDR2 SYDVKM. The CDR3 is 12 residues long. V lost 3 bases to trimming and J lost 8 bases, with 10 bases between them. The CDR3 here is CASSFRGGGYTF. The CDR3 nucleotides read TGTGCCAGCAGTTTCAGGGGTGGCGGCTACACCTTC.

This chain connects TRBV15 to TRBJ2-5; possible D gene TRBD2, 6 bases. CDR3 length equals 12 residues. Germline loops: CDR1 LNHNV, CDR2 YYDKDF (reference sequence). The V and J ends lost 9 bases and 9 bases respectively, with 17 bases between them. The CDR3 DNA reads as TGTGCCACGCTAAAGGGTTGGGAGGCCCAGTACTTC. Amino acid sequence: CATLKGWEAQYF.

This clonotype was counted at least ten times. The chain has TRBV10-3 and TRBJ2-7, with D possibly matching TRBD1 (5 bases). Per germline, CDR1 ENHRY and CDR2 SYGVKD. This CDR3 region has 17 residues. Between the trimmed V and J ends, which lost 0 bases and 1 base, there was a span of 16 bases. The CDR3 loop is CAISESNAGLVSYEQYF. DNA of the CDR3: TGTGCCATCAGTGAGTCGAATGCAGGGTTAGTTTCCTACGAGCAGTACTTC.

The CDR3 region is CATSDSSYTEAFF. The CDR3 nucleotides are TGTGCCACCAGTGACTCCAGCTACACTGAAGCTTTCTTT. This chain connects TRBV24-1 to TRBJ1-1; D gene unclear. The CDR3 is 13 residues long. Per germline, CDR1 KGHDR and CDR2 SFDVKD. V was clipped by 4 bases and J by 3 bases, with 8 bases between them.

This clonotype was observed at least ten times. The V and J genes are TRBV7-9 and TRBJ2-2; D call uncertain. The CDR3 totals 12 residues. In germline, CDR1 is SEHNR, CDR2 FQNEAQ (reference sequence). V was clipped by 0 bases and J by 7 bases, with 3 bases between them. The CDR3 here is CASSLAIGELFF. The CDR3 bases are TGTGCCAGCAGCTTAGCGATCGGGGAGCTGTTTTTT.

V usage is TRBV4-3 and J usage is TRBJ2-5, with no clear D. Germline values: CDR1 LGHNA, CDR2 YSLEER. V lost 1 base to trimming and J lost 2 bases, with 8 bases between them. The CDR3 contains 14 residues. The CDR3 nucleotides read TGCGCCAGCAGCCAAGTTTTAGGGCAAGAGACCCAGTACTTC. Its protein product is CASSQVLGQETQYF.

There are many counts of this clonotype. One end of the junction fails to match germline, which may point to a read error. The rearrangement links TRBV20-1 to TRBJ1-5, with D uncertain. The CDR3 covers 12 residues. Looked up from germline, CDR1 is DFQATT and CDR2 is SNEGSKA (reference sequence). This chain's CDR3 is CSARGGGQPQHF. The CDR3 region has the DNA TGCAGTGCGAGAGGAGGAGGACAGCCCCAGCATTTT.

The chain is built from TRBV12-3 or TRBV12-4 and TRBJ2-5; TRBD2 might be the D (6 bases). The CDR3 runs to 12 residues. Trimming removed 8 bases from V and 7 bases from J, with 14 bases in between. The CDR3: CASQGLSATQYF. CDR3 in DNA: TGTGCCAGCCAAGGACTATCCGCGACCCAGTACTTC.

This clonotype came up a few times. V gene TRBV10-1 combines with J gene TRBJ2-7; 8 nucleotides agree with TRBD1. The germline V gene encodes CDR1 WNHNN and CDR2 SYGVQD (reference sequence). CDR3 length: 16 residues. Unmatched junction bases numbered 13, after V lost 0 bases and J lost 9 bases. The CDR3 protein is CASSESIGTGSSGQYF. CDR3 DNA sequence: TGCGCCAGCAGTGAGTCGATAGGGACAGGCTCCTCTGGGCAGTACTTC.

CDR3 amino acids: CASSEFGTSNSPLHF. For the CDR3, the DNA is TGTGCCAGCAGTGAATTTGGGACGAGCAATTCACCCCTCCACTTT. The genes are TRBV25-1 and TRBJ1-6; tentative D call: TRBD1 (5 bases). The CDR3 has 15 amino acids. The germline CDR1 and CDR2 sequences are MGHDK and SYGVNS. Trimming took 1 base from V and 7 from J, leaving 11 bases between them.

The V and J genes are TRBV4-3 and TRBJ1-2, with 7 bases aligning to TRBD1. The CDR3 covers 15 residues. CDR1 is LGHNA, CDR2 YSLEER, per germline. Unmatched junction bases numbered 10, after V lost 3 bases and J lost 6 bases. Written as DNA, the CDR3 is TGCGCCAGCAGCCATCAAACACAGGGGCTGCATGGCTACACCTTC. This sequence encodes CASSHQTQGLHGYTF.

This chain uses TRBV20-1 with TRBJ1-1, with 8 bases that match TRBD1. V shed 6 bases, J shed 3 bases, and the junction held 3 bases outside the gene matches. Germline values: CDR1 DFQATT, CDR2 SNEGSKA (reference sequence). The CDR3 spans 12 residues. In nucleotides, the CDR3 is TGCAGTGCAAACAGGGGGGACACTGAAGCTTTCTTT. Translation gives CSANRGDTEAFF.